Sequencing of this TCR beta chain was carried out in a study of control samples from healthy donors and cancer patients. Here immunoSEQ multiplex PCR was the method, and the copy in TCRdb shows in-frame clones only, minus some. The sample lists some 110,000 clones; around 90% were seen once. CDR3 length: 12 amino acids. With V trimmed by 4 bases and J by 11 bases, 5 bases remained unmatched. The germline V gene has CDR1 SGHDT and CDR2 YYEEEE. Sequenced sample: blood. The chain links TRBV5-6 to TRBJ1-1; 10 bases match TRBD1. The clonotype comes from a woman aged 70-85 years in good health. In nucleotides, the CDR3 is TGTGCCAGCAGCCAGGACAGGGGGGTCGCTTTCTTT. The encoded protein is CASSQDRGVAFF.